This TCR beta chain emerged from a study of blood T cell repertoires in COVID-19. Turning to the study itself: The United States, Italy and Spain provided the acute and convalescent COVID-19 samples. The analysed material was cDNA or gDNA that came from T cells, B-cell-depleted T cells, or PBMCs.

Clones were read by immunoSEQ multiplex PCR, and TCRdb kept only the in-frame ones, dropping some. This sample has around 160,000 clones, with over 70% found just once. Trimming at V came to 5 bases and at J to 4 bases, leaving 7 bases not matched to a gene. The CDR3 extends over 15 amino acids. In germline, CDR1 is SGHVS, CDR2 FNYEAQ. The chain couples TRBV7-6 to TRBJ2-2; 7 nucleotides agree with TRBD1. The origin of this receptor is a man older than 75 with acute or convalescent COVID-19. The source material was peripheral blood. The CDR3 loop is CASSPGNRGTGELFF. The DNA of the CDR3 is TGTGCCAGCAGCCCTGGGAACAGGGGCACCGGGGAGCTGTTTTTT.